This T cell receptor beta chain originates from a study of blood T cell repertoires in COVID-19 (dated by TCRdb to about 2020). At the level of the whole study: The collaborator samples originated in the United States, Italy and Spain and spanned the acute and convalescent phases of COVID-19. The material from the prospective study consisted of cDNA or gDNA derived from T cells, B-cell-depleted T cells, or PBMCs. Subjects who had been exposed to COVID-19, were actively infected with it, or had recovered from it provided the deeply sampled blood TCRbeta repertoires that made up the dataset. The repertoires were made available in a free public database intended to serve as a resource for research on the immune response to SARS-CoV-2. Samples came from the ongoing ImmuneRACE study (first 160 participants) plus 1,254 subjects from 6 global collaborators. Sample metadata almost always included a de-identified subject ID, COVID-19 status, age in years and sex. HLA class I and class II types, where available, came from metadata supplied by the sample provider rather than from assay-based typing.

Study-wide conclusions, independent of this receptor: The amount of clinical and demographic metadata varied by source and participant and was provided uncurated.

In Seattle, one collaborating source enrolled patients while the infection was active and tracked those patients longitudinally over the course of disease. Whole blood was collected in K2EDTA tubes by collaborating institutions according to the institutions' own protocols. Collaborator samples were shipped for TCRbeta analysis as frozen whole blood, isolated PBMCs, or DNA extracted from either sample type. A remark on this clone: Its antigen is still unknown. Base-call qualities are not available, and no considerably larger clone is one nucleotide away.

TCRbeta CDR3 regions were amplified from genomic DNA by means of the immunoSEQ Assay, a bias-controlled multiplex PCR. In the source study's methods: Nucleated cell counts per sample were estimated from amplification of reference gene primers within the assay. To quantify the absolute abundance of each unique TCRbeta CDR3 rearrangement, sequence reads were collapsed and filtered. For each sample, productive Simpson clonality was calculated as the square root of Simpson's diversity index across productive rearrangements. The immuneACCESS repertoire file appears here via TCRdb, limited to in-frame rearrangements. These files lack a portion of the clones; in checked studies, under half of the deficit traces to unresolved V genes, and the cause of the others is not known. The DNA was the basis for D and trimming; V, J and clone size are from that table. The sample has about 160,000 clones on record, approximately 79% of them singletons. The ten largest clones capture about 7.8% of the sample.

The CDR3 starts with the cysteine, ends with the phenylalanine, and has 15 residues. The only DNA kept is the CDR3, 45 bases in frame from the first base. V is pared back by 2 bases and J by 1 base, with 11 bases lying between the germline termini. The germline V gene (reference sequence) specifies SEHNR as CDR1 and FQNEAQ as CDR2. The sequence derives from a woman aged 55 to 70 with COVID-19, enrolled during active disease. The sequenced material came from peripheral blood. The chain couples TRBV7-9 to TRBJ1-1, with the identity of the D gene unclear. The CDR3 reads as follows: CASSLPSRRNTEAFF. In nucleotides, the sequence is TGTGCCAGCAGCTTACCCTCACGGAGGAACACTGAAGCTTTCTTT.